This TCR beta chain was captured by sequencing in a study of response to subunit inactivated influenza vaccine (dated by TCRdb to 2017 to 2018). Some background on the complete study: To follow how T cells responded to a trivalent subunit inactivated influenza vaccine, the researchers relied on deep quantitative profiling of the T cell receptor repertoire. Overall study outcomes, separate from this receptor: According to the authors, only a limited number of new T cells may be recruited by each seasonal influenza vaccination.

The library came from RT-PCR. The run used an Illumina HiSeq 2500. TCRdb itself trimmed the public reads at Q25 with fastp, ran MiXCR and retained productive beta chains. Each entry is one CDR3 protein sequence, shown with its most common DNA and genes. This sample gives hundreds of thousands of distinct CDR3 sequences in total; approximately 18% of them show up just once. Clones ranked in the top ten supply around 9.9% of the sample. This clonotype was recorded a few times. Its antigen is not yet known. Base qualities are not recorded, but no much larger clone differs from it by a single base. Sequences MNHEY (CDR1) and SMNVEV (CDR2) are obtained from the germline V gene (reference sequence). From the cysteine up to the phenylalanine, the CDR3 has a length of 16 residues. The kept DNA is CDR3 alone, 48 bases in frame from the first base. Between the V and J ends, shortened by 3 bases and 5 bases respectively, the junction contains 19 bases.

The rearrangement joined TRBV27 to TRBJ1-1, and perhaps TRBD1 as D gene, on 6 matching bases. Material: PBMCs from blood, obtained 5 days after vaccination. The source of this sequence is a man aged 50-59 years who received an inactivated influenza vaccine. Donor details come from another sample of the same person, matched by shared clones. CDR3 protein: CASSLMTGTIRTEAFF. The nucleotides read TGTGCCAGCAGTTTGATGACAGGAACGATCAGGACTGAAGCTTTCTTT.